This is a list of T cell receptor beta chains from one sample in a study of blood T cell repertoires in COVID-19. Measured with immunoSEQ multiplex PCR; TCRdb has only the in-frame clones, and not every one. The sample lists roughly 250,000 clones, more than 70% occurring once. The material sequenced was peripheral blood. These receptors were collected from a woman aged 45-65 years with acute or convalescent COVID-19. Both conserved end residues are part of each CDR3. The D gene is left open where the match is weak. Some rows mark clone size as missing; the rest say once, few, many or name a class of expanded clone.

>TRBV27|NA|TRBJ2-1|NA
TGTGCCAGCAGTTCCACCGGGTTAAAAATGAGCAGTTCTCGGGAAGGGCAGTTCTTC
CASSSTGLKMSSSREGQFF
>TRBV6-2/TRBV6-3|NA|TRBJ1-2|NA
TGTGCCAGCAGTTACGGTCCTGGGCAGGGGCACTATGGCTACACCTTC
CASSYGPGQGHYGYTF
>TRBV27|NA|TRBJ2-3|NA
TGTGCCAGCAGTTTATCGTCGGCAGATACGCAGTATTTT
CASSLSSADTQYF
>TRBV7-6|NA|TRBJ1-5|NA
TGTGCCAGCAGCTTAGAGACTGGTAGGGGCAGGCAGCCCCAGCATTTT
CASSLETGRGRQPQHF
>TRBV3-1/TRBV3-2|NA|TRBJ2-2|TRBD2
TGTGCCACCAAAGCGGGACCCGGGGAGCTGTTTTTT
CATKAGPGELFF
>TRBV7-2|NA|TRBJ2-3|NA
TGTGCCAGCAGCGACCTGGGCGTAAACACAGATACGCAGTATTTT
CASSDLGVNTDTQYF
>TRBV24-1|once|TRBJ2-5|NA
TGTGCCACCAGTGCCGGAGAGACCCAGTACTTC
CATSAGETQYF
>TRBV7-3|NA|TRBJ1-1|NA
TGTGCCAGCAGCTTAACCCCGCCTACGGAAGCTTTCTTT
CASSLTPPTEAFF
>TRBV2|few|TRBJ2-3|NA
TGTGCCAGCAGCCGACTAGGTCACGATACGCAGTATTTT
CASSRLGHDTQYF
>TRBV6-6|NA|TRBJ2-5|TRBD1
TGTGCCAGCAGGGATCAGGGGGCCTCAGACCAAGAGACCCAGTACTTC
CASRDQGASDQETQYF
>TRBV9|NA|TRBJ2-7|TRBD2
TGTGCCACCAGACGATCTAGCGGGAGGTATTTCTACGAGCAGTACTTC
CATRRSSGRYFYEQYF
>TRBV24-1|NA|TRBJ2-3|TRBD1
TGTGCCACCACCGGACAGGGGGCCGCAGATACGCAGTATTTT
CATTGQGAADTQYF
>TRBV6-5|NA|TRBJ1-4|NA
TGTGCCAGCAGCCCCGGGGGGGGCCGGAATGAAAAACTGTTTTTT
CASSPGGGRNEKLFF
>TRBV2|NA|TRBJ2-7|TRBD2
TGTGCCAGCAGTACAACTAGCGGCGAGCAGTACTTC
CASSTTSGEQYF
>TRBV30|NA|TRBJ1-2|NA
TGTGCCTGGAGTGTATCCTTAGTCTATGGCTACACCTTC
CAWSVSLVYGYTF
>TRBV27|NA|TRBJ2-7|NA
TGTGCCAGCAGTTTGTATAGCTCCTACGAGCAGTACTTC
CASSLYSSYEQYF
>TRBV15|NA|TRBJ1-1|TRBD1
TGTGCCACCAGCAGAGATCGTGAGGGGGCGAACACTGAAGCTTTCTTT
CATSRDREGANTEAFF
>TRBV19|NA|TRBJ2-3|TRBD1
TGTGCCAGTAGCCTACAGGGGGCTTTTATGACAGATACGCAGTATTTT
CASSLQGAFMTDTQYF
>TRBV9|once|TRBJ2-1|TRBD1
TGTGCCAGCAGCGTAGGATTAGGGACAGGGGGCGGGAATGAGCAGTTCTTC
CASSVGLGTGGGNEQFF
>TRBV30|NA|TRBJ2-7|TRBD2
TGTGCCTGGAGTGTACGACTAGCTGGCTACGAGCAGTACTTC
CAWSVRLAGYEQYF
>TRBV24-1|NA|TRBJ2-2|TRBD1
TGTGCCACCAGTGATTTTAGACAGGGCGCCGGGGAGCTGTTTTTT
CATSDFRQGAGELFF
>TRBV19|NA|TRBJ1-2|TRBD1
TGTGCCAGTAGTATAAGGGGGCCCACCTATGGCTACACCTTC
CASSIRGPTYGYTF
>TRBV6-5|NA|TRBJ2-7|TRBD2
TGTGCCAGCCAAGCCCTAGCGGGGCTCTACGAGCAGTACTTC
CASQALAGLYEQYF
>TRBV7-7|NA|TRBJ1-1|NA
TGTGCTAGCAGCTCACAGGTGAACACTGAAGCTTTCTTT
CASSSQVNTEAFF
>TRBV7-2|NA|TRBJ1-1|NA
TGTGCCAGCAGCTTACTGGGGGCTGCGAACACTGAAGCTTTCTTT
CASSLLGAANTEAFF
>TRBV9|NA|TRBJ2-5|TRBD1
TGTGCCAGCAGCGGGTACGGGACAGGGGATTTCGAGACCCAGTACTTC
CASSGYGTGDFETQYF
>TRBV6-4|NA|TRBJ2-1|NA
TGTGCCAGCAGTGAGGACAAATACAATGAGCAGTTCTTC
CASSEDKYNEQFF
>TRBV11-2|NA|TRBJ1-6|NA
TGTGCCAGCAGCTACGTTCGGTATTCACCCCTCCACTTT
CASSYVRYSPLHF
>TRBV5-4|NA|TRBJ1-2|TRBD1
TGTGCCAGCAGCTTGGCCGGGACAGGATATGGCTACACCTTC
CASSLAGTGYGYTF
>TRBV7-2|NA|TRBJ1-2|TRBD1
TGTGCCAGCAGCCTTCCCGGGACAGGGTCCCTATTAAGTGGCTACACCTTC
CASSLPGTGSLLSGYTF